This TCR beta chain was identified in a study of CD8 T cells in Susac syndrome. Study background: Sequencing included Susac syndrome patients, five or six of them with active disease and roughly eight in remission. Treatment status at blood draw for the Susac syndrome patients was therapy-naive, corticosteroids, or intravenous immunoglobulin alone.

TEMRA cells were FACS-enriched, with CD8+ and CD4+ T cells isolated negatively. The authors reverse transcribed roughly 0.45 to 1 ug RNA with random hexamers. An immunoSEQ multiplex PCR generated amplified TCR beta CDR3 products spanning 54 Vbeta and 13 Jbeta. Each CDR3 protein gets one entry after TCRdb re-called the immunoSEQ multiplex PCR reads with MiXCR. The sample has 75,000 to 95,000 distinct CDR3 sequences; approximately 96% are singletons. The CDR3 contains 17 residues. V was trimmed by 0 bases and J by 6 bases, leaving 19 bases between them. Germline lookup yields CDR1 MGHRA and CDR2 YSYEKL. This clonotype has a single count.

This TCR derives from a human donor with Susac syndrome. Sequenced sample: CD8+ T cells from PBMCs. V and J are TRBV4-1 and TRBJ2-3; D uncertain. The CDR3 DNA is TGCGCCAGCAGCCAAGAAGGCAGCATACTGATCCGTGATACGCAGTATTTT. Protein product: CASSQEGSILIRDTQYF.